These T cell receptor beta chains were read from a single sample in a study of glioma-infiltrating T cells after dendritic cell vaccination. Sequencing used immunoSEQ multiplex PCR; TCRdb keeps in-frame clones, though not all of them. The sample yields about 92,000 clones, approximately 90% seen once. The sample consisted of blood, taken before dendritic cell vaccination. The receptors here all came from a human donor with glioblastoma. Each CDR3 is given with its conserved first and last residue. Fields, in order: J gene, V gene, D gene, CDR3 DNA, CDR3 protein. A D gene is named only where the DNA matches it firmly.

j_gene: TRBJ2-1
v_gene: TRBV6-1
d_gene: TRBD2
CDR3nt: TGTGCCAGCAGTGGGCTAGCGGGAACCTCCTACAATGAGCAGTTCTTC
CDR3aa: CASSGLAGTSYNEQFF

j_gene: TRBJ1-1
v_gene: TRBV7-9
d_gene: .
CDR3nt: TGTGCCAGCAGCCCCGGGGATCGAGAAGCTTTCTTT
CDR3aa: CASSPGDREAFF

j_gene: TRBJ1-1
v_gene: TRBV7-9
d_gene: TRBD1
CDR3nt: TGTGCCAGCAGCTCGCAACACAGGGGGACAACTGAAGCTTTCTTT
CDR3aa: CASSSQHRGTTEAFF

j_gene: TRBJ1-2
v_gene: TRBV7-9
d_gene: .
CDR3nt: TGTGCCAGCAGCTTAACCACAGGAAACTATGGCTACACCTTC
CDR3aa: CASSLTTGNYGYTF

j_gene: TRBJ2-2
v_gene: TRBV11-2
d_gene: TRBD1
CDR3nt: TGTGCCAGCAGCTCAGACAGGGTAACCGGGGAGCTGTTTTTT
CDR3aa: CASSSDRVTGELFF

j_gene: TRBJ1-5
v_gene: TRBV11-2
d_gene: .
CDR3nt: TGTGCCAGCAGCTTAACAGGGTTATTTCAGCCCCAGCATTTT
CDR3aa: CASSLTGLFQPQHF

j_gene: TRBJ2-7
v_gene: TRBV29-1
d_gene: .
CDR3nt: TGCAGCGTGTCACAGGCTCAGGGGATAAGCTCCTACGAGCAGTACTTC
CDR3aa: CSVSQAQGISSYEQYF

j_gene: TRBJ1-2
v_gene: TRBV15
d_gene: TRBD1
CDR3nt: TGTGCCACCAGCAACCCGACAGGGAACTATGGCTACACCTTC
CDR3aa: CATSNPTGNYGYTF

j_gene: TRBJ1-5
v_gene: TRBV18
d_gene: .
CDR3nt: TGTGCCAGCTCACCAGGGGGGGAGCCCTATCAGCCCCAGCATTTT
CDR3aa: CASSPGGEPYQPQHF

j_gene: TRBJ2-7
v_gene: TRBV7-2
d_gene: .
CDR3nt: TGTGCCAGCAGCTTACCAAGCCGAGGCTACGAGCAGTACTTC
CDR3aa: CASSLPSRGYEQYF

j_gene: TRBJ2-3
v_gene: TRBV27
d_gene: TRBD2
CDR3nt: TGTGCCAGCAGTTTGCCCCTAACTAGCGGGAGAACCCCAGATACGCAGTATTTT
CDR3aa: CASSLPLTSGRTPDTQYF

j_gene: TRBJ2-7
v_gene: TRBV6-5
d_gene: TRBD2
CDR3nt: TGTGCCAGCAGTTTAGCGGGAGAGACCTCCTACGAGCAGTACTTC
CDR3aa: CASSLAGETSYEQYF

j_gene: TRBJ1-3
v_gene: TRBV7-3
d_gene: .
CDR3nt: TGTGCCAGCAGCTTTGAGCCCGGAAACACCATATATTTT
CDR3aa: CASSFEPGNTIYF